Presented here are 29 T cell receptor beta chains from one specimen sequenced in a study of control samples from healthy donors and cancer patients (dated by TCRdb to the early 2020s). The method behind the library was the immunoSEQ multiplex PCR assay. Not all clones reach the TCRdb copy of this immuneACCESS table, which keeps in-frame sequences only. Checked studies attribute under half of the gap to unresolved V genes and leave the rest unexplained. Across this sample there are about 130,000 clones, with around nine tenths seen only once. Roughly 3.2% of the sample goes to the ten largest clones. The sample consisted of blood. These receptor sequences come from a man aged 45 to 65 in good health.

This sequence joins TRBV12-3 or TRBV12-4 and TRBJ2-1, with a weak D call TRBD2 (6 bases). Trimming shortened V by 6 bases and J by 8 bases, and 11 bases separated the two germline ends. CDR3 length: 12 residues. The CDR3 reads CASSTGVYEQFF. In DNA form, the CDR3 reads TGTGCCAGCAGCACGGGAGTTTATGAGCAGTTCTTC.

CDR3 nucleotide sequence: TGTGCCTGGACTAAGCGGGGGGGCACAGATACGCAGTATTTT. As protein: CAWTKRGGTDTQYF. This rearrangement joins TRBV30 to TRBJ2-3; 9 positions match TRBD2. CDR1 GTSNPN and CDR2 SVGIG come from the germline V gene (reference sequence). This CDR3 has 14 amino acids. With 4 bases clipped from V and 1 base from J, the junction kept 3 bases outside the gene matches.

The V and J genes are TRBV9 and TRBJ2-1; 11 nucleotides match TRBD2. CDR1 is SGDLS and CDR2 is YYNGEE in the germline V gene. V lost 4 bases to trimming and J lost 9 bases; unmatched junction nucleotides: 9. The CDR3 covers 15 residues. The CDR3 loop is CASSNIAGGPGEQFF. For the CDR3, the DNA is TGTGCCAGCAGCAATATAGCGGGGGGGCCTGGTGAGCAGTTCTTC.

The gene calls are TRBV28 and TRBJ1-2; possible D gene TRBD1, 5 bases. Between the trimmed V and J ends, which lost 6 bases and 7 bases, there was a span of 18 bases. The CDR3 spans 14 residues. The germline V gene encodes CDR1 MDHEN and CDR2 SYDVKM. The CDR3 here is CASRWGGPGGGYTF. In nucleotides, the CDR3 is TGTGCCAGCAGATGGGGCGGGCCCGGGGGTGGCTACACCTTC.

V usage is TRBV12-3 or TRBV12-4 and J usage is TRBJ2-7; perhaps TRBD1 as D (6 bases). The V end was cut by 9 bases, the J end by 3 bases, with 12 bases between. There are 12 residues in the CDR3. The CDR3: CASTQGDYEQYF. The DNA for the CDR3 is TGTGCCAGTACACAGGGTGACTACGAGCAGTACTTC.

CDR3 DNA: TGTGCCAGCAGCCCTAGAGGCTCTACGGGTAGCACAGATACGCAGTATTTT. Translation: CASSPRGSTGSTDTQYF. The J gene is TRBJ2-3, the V gene TRBV9, with D hard to call. The CDR3 is made up of 17 amino acids. Germline V CDR1 and CDR2: SGDLS, YYNGEE. Trimming removed 4 bases at V and 0 bases at J, with 18 bases between. Looking up the rest from reference TRBV9 and TRBJ2-3 gives the full variable domain: DSGVTQTPKHLITATGQRVTLRCSPRSGDLSVYWYQQSLDQGLQFLIQYYNGEERAKGNILERFSAQQFPDLHSELNLSSLELGDSALYFCASSPRGSTGSTDTQYFGPGTRLTVL.

This chain uses TRBV6-5 with TRBJ2-7; 9 bases fit TRBD1. J gave up 2 bases and V 7 bases, and 3 bases lay outside the gene matches. Germline V gene sequence: CDR1 MNHEY, CDR2 SVGAGI. This CDR3 comprises 13 residues. The CDR3: CASNRQGAYEQYF. For the CDR3, the DNA is TGTGCCAGCAACCGACAGGGGGCCTACGAGCAGTACTTC.

The chain joins TRBV11-2 to TRBJ1-1; D is unclear. Per germline, CDR1 SGHAT and CDR2 FQNNGV. The CDR3 runs 13 residues. Trimming shortened V by 6 bases and J by 6 bases, and 14 bases separated the two germline ends. In DNA, the CDR3 is TGTGCCAGCAGATCATTCATTTTCCCTGAAGCTTTCTTT. As protein: CASRSFIFPEAFF.

The V gene is TRBV10-3, the J gene TRBJ2-3, with TRBD1 identical over 7 bases. This CDR3 contains 14 residues. The germline V gene encodes CDR1 ENHRY and CDR2 SYGVKD. The ends lost 10 bases at V and 2 bases at J; junction bases unmatched: 9. The CDR3 region is CASGQVGTTDTQYF. The CDR3 bases are TGTGCCAGCGGACAGGTTGGGACCACAGATACGCAGTATTTT.

The CDR3 reads CASGLPGSYEQYF. CDR3 nucleotide sequence: TGTGCTAGTGGTTTGCCGGGATCCTACGAGCAGTACTTC. The J gene is TRBJ2-7, the V gene TRBV12-5, with D perhaps matching TRBD2 (5 bases). Between the trimmed V and J ends, which lost 2 bases and 1 base, there was a span of 6 bases. The V gene's germline CDR1 is LGHNT and CDR2 FRNRAP. CDR3 length: 13 amino acids.

V usage is TRBV29-1 and J usage is TRBJ1-1; D unresolved. Germline V gene data show CDR1 as SQVTM and CDR2 as ANQGSEA. The V gene lost 7 bases and the J gene lost 0 bases, with 15 bases spanning the gap. The CDR3 is 14 residues long. The CDR3 nucleotides read TGCAGCGGCAGATTCTCTGGACTGAACACTGAAGCTTTCTTT. Translated, it gives CSGRFSGLNTEAFF.

J is TRBJ1-2 and V is TRBV3-1 (or the pseudogene TRBV3-2); maybe TRBD1 (6 bases). The CDR3 is made up of 14 amino acids. Germline V gene data show CDR1 as LGHDT and CDR2 as YNNKEL (reference sequence). Between the trimmed V and J ends, which lost 4 bases and 9 bases, there was a span of 18 bases. The CDR3 nucleotides read TGTGCCAGCAGCCCCACGGGGGGCGCCGGTAGCTACACCTTC. Residues: CASSPTGGAGSYTF.

The chain joins TRBV19 to TRBJ1-1; the match to TRBD1 covers 8 bases. This CDR3 is built from 13 residues. Per germline, CDR1 LNHDA and CDR2 SQIVND (reference sequence). Trimming at V came to 7 bases and at J to 1 base, leaving 2 bases not matched to a gene. Written as DNA, the CDR3 is TGTGCCAGTACGGGGACAGGGAACACTGAAGCTTTCTTT. It encodes CASTGTGNTEAFF.

This clone was seen a handful of times. This chain connects TRBV5-1 to TRBJ2-1; D assignment may be TRBD1 or TRBD2 (5 bases each). Trimming removed 0 bases at V and 6 bases at J, with 19 bases between. CDR1 is SGHRS and CDR2 is YFSETQ in the germline V gene. This CDR3 spans 17 amino acids. The DNA for the CDR3 is TGCGCCAGCAGCTTGGCCGGGGACCCCAGACCTTTCAATGAGCAGTTCTTC. Its protein product is CASSLAGDPRPFNEQFF.

This chain uses TRBV7-3 with TRBJ2-3; 10 nucleotides agree with TRBD1. This CDR3 contains 15 residues. J was trimmed by 1 base and V by 4 bases; bases with no gene match: 2. Germline CDR1 and CDR2: SGHTA and FQGTGA. The CDR3 sequence: CASSSGTGGTDTQYF. The DNA for the CDR3 is TGTGCCAGCAGCTCGGGGACAGGGGGCACAGATACGCAGTATTTT.

Comment on this clone: This same CDR3 is encoded by further DNA sequences in the sample. This CDR3 is CAWRDSSYEQYF. Here the CDR3 DNA reads TGTGCCTGGAGAGACAGCTCCTACGAGCAGTACTTC. The rearrangement links TRBV30 to TRBJ2-7; D is perhaps TRBD1 (5 bases). V was clipped by 3 bases and J by 0 bases, with 6 bases between them. In germline, CDR1 is GTSNPN, CDR2 SVGIG (reference sequence). The CDR3 has 12 amino acids. Variable domain in full (rest from reference TRBV30 and TRBJ2-7): SQTIHQWPATLVQPVGSPLSLECTVEGTSNPNLYWYRQAAGRGLQLLFYSVGIGQISSEVPQNLSASRPQDRQFILSSKKLLLSDSGFYLCAWRDSSYEQYFGPGTRLTVT.

The chain combines TRBV9 with TRBJ2-3; D is ambiguous. This CDR3 is built from 14 residues. Trimming left V 1 base short and J 4 bases short, with 10 bases between. Germline V gives CDR1 SGDLS, CDR2 YYNGEE. CDR3 amino acids: CASSVNIEADTQYF. The DNA for the CDR3 is TGTGCCAGCAGCGTAAATATTGAAGCAGATACGCAGTATTTT. The full variable domain, rest sourced from reference TRBV9 and TRBJ2-3, is DSGVTQTPKHLITATGQRVTLRCSPRSGDLSVYWYQQSLDQGLQFLIQYYNGEERAKGNILERFSAQQFPDLHSELNLSSLELGDSALYFCASSVNIEADTQYFGPGTRLTVL.

This chain uses TRBV18 with TRBJ2-5, with TRBD2 matching 15 bases. The CDR3 contains 18 residues. The germline V gene has CDR1 KGHSH and CDR2 LQKENI. The junction had 9 bases not matched to a gene; V was cut back by 6 bases and J by 1 base. The CDR3 protein is CASSPRTSGGAVQETQYF. The CDR3 region has the DNA TGTGCCAGCTCTCCCCGGACTAGCGGGGGGGCTGTCCAAGAGACCCAGTACTTC.

This clone was found a few times. The J gene is TRBJ1-1, the V gene TRBV7-2; tentatively, D is TRBD1 (5 bases). The CDR3 has 13 residues. Germline lookup yields CDR1 SGHTA and CDR2 FQGNSA. V gave up 5 bases and J gave up 6 bases, with 13 bases separating them. The chain's CDR3 is CASSPAREAEAFF. As DNA, the CDR3 is TGTGCCAGCAGCCCAGCCAGGGAGGCTGAAGCTTTCTTT.

This sequence joins TRBV5-1 and TRBJ2-3; possibly TRBD2 for D (7 bases). Trimming stripped 2 bases from V and 6 bases from J, with 10 bases between. The CDR3 has 13 amino acids. The V gene's germline CDR1 is SGHRS and CDR2 YFSETQ. CDR3 loop: CASSFGGPDTQYF. CDR3 sequence (DNA): TGCGCCAGCAGCTTCGGGGGGCCGGATACGCAGTATTTT. Full variable domain (outside the CDR3, taken from reference TRBV5-1 and TRBJ2-3): KAGVTQTPRYLIKTRGQQVTLSCSPISGHRSVSWYQQTPGQGLQFLFEYFSETQRNKGNFPGRFSGRQFSNSRSEMNVSTLELGDSALYLCASSFGGPDTQYFGPGTRLTVL.

V usage is TRBV7-9 and J usage is TRBJ2-3; weak D call: TRBD1 (7 bases). CDR3 length: 15 residues. Germline CDR1 and CDR2: SEHNR and FQNEAQ (reference sequence). V shed 1 base and J shed 2 bases, with 10 bases lying between them. The CDR3 reads CASSLGGTDTDTQYF. CDR3 nucleotides: TGTGCCAGCAGCTTAGGCGGGACAGACACAGATACGCAGTATTTT.

The J gene is TRBJ2-5, the V gene TRBV9; D remains ambiguous. Germline V gene sequence: CDR1 SGDLS, CDR2 YYNGEE. The CDR3 is 15 residues long. V gave up 2 bases and J gave up 0 bases, with 11 bases separating them. The CDR3 is CASSVWVDNQETQYF. CDR3 nucleotides: TGTGCCAGCAGCGTGTGGGTGGATAACCAAGAGACCCAGTACTTC.

CDR3 protein: CASSPLGGANVLTF. The DNA for the CDR3 is TGTGCCAGTAGTCCGCTCGGCGGGGCCAACGTCCTGACTTTC. J is TRBJ2-6 and V is TRBV19, with unresolved D. Trimming cost V 5 bases and J 4 bases, with 9 bases left between them. The CDR3 covers 14 residues. Germline V gene lookup returns CDR1 LNHDA and CDR2 SQIVND (reference sequence).

The chain combines TRBV19 with TRBJ2-1; the match to TRBD2 covers 15 bases. The CDR3 extends over 20 amino acids. V lost 3 bases and J lost 3; bases outside the gene matches: 12. Germline lookup yields CDR1 LNHDA and CDR2 SQIVND (reference sequence). The CDR3 bases are TGTGCCAGTAGTATGGTGGGACTAGCGGGGGGACGAAACCGCTACAATGAGCAGTTCTTC. Encoded protein: CASSMVGLAGGRNRYNEQFF.

The genes are TRBV29-1 and TRBJ1-3; D is undetermined. From germline, CDR1 is SQVTM and CDR2 ANQGSEA. Trimming cost V 6 bases and J 6 bases, with 9 bases left between them. The CDR3 has 11 amino acids. Here the CDR3 DNA reads TGCAGCGTCAGCCTTTTAAACACCATATATTTT. Its translation: CSVSLLNTIYF.

J is TRBJ2-5 and V is TRBV11-1; D gene uncertain. Per the germline V gene, CDR1 is SGHAT and CDR2 is FQDESV (reference sequence). V was clipped by 2 bases and J by 1 base, with 5 bases between them. This CDR3 comprises 13 residues. The CDR3 DNA is TGTGCCAGCAGCTTAAGGATCCAAGAGACCCAGTACTTC. Amino acid sequence: CASSLRIQETQYF.

The chain has TRBV4-1 and TRBJ1-5; D uncertain. CDR1 is MGHRA, CDR2 YSYEKL, per germline. Trimming removed 11 bases from V and 6 bases from J, with 20 bases in between. This CDR3 comprises 14 residues. The CDR3 sequence: CAAGDGGGTQPQHF. CDR3 in DNA: TGCGCCGCTGGCGATGGAGGTGGAACTCAGCCCCAGCATTTT.

This clone turned up a few times. The chain links TRBV5-5 to TRBJ1-2; TRBD1 might be the D (5 bases). This CDR3 region has 15 residues. Germline V CDR1 and CDR2: SGHKS, YYEKEE (reference sequence). V was clipped by 1 base and J by 2 bases, with 12 bases between them. The CDR3 nucleotides are TGTGCCAGCAGCTTGACTGGGGGTTGGAACTATGGCTACACCTTC. Protein: CASSLTGGWNYGYTF.

Turning to this clone: Within the sample, other DNA sequences also encode this same CDR3. The rearrangement links TRBV14 to TRBJ1-1, with unresolved D. This CDR3 has 13 residues. V was shortened by 0 bases and J by 1 base, with 3 bases between the two germline ends. From germline, CDR1 is SGHDN and CDR2 FVKESK. The CDR3 region has the DNA TGTGCCAGCAGCCAAGATACGAACACTGAAGCTTTCTTT. This codes for CASSQDTNTEAFF.